What follows are 11 T cell receptor beta chains derived from one specimen sequenced in a study of technical replicates of blood from a few donors. This table comes from immunoSEQ multiplex PCR, and its TCRdb copy is limited to in-frame clones, with some not included. The sample yields approximately 75,000 clones, around 97% seen once. The specimen sequenced was T cells isolated from PBMCs. All receptors derive from a human donor in good health.

Of note for this clone: Its ends do not fully match the called genes, so a read error is possible. The rearrangement uses TRBV7-7 and TRBJ2-1; 7 positions match TRBD2. CDR1 is SSHAT, CDR2 FNYEAQ, per germline (reference sequence). CDR3 length: 14 amino acids. CDR3 in amino acids: CASSSEGGSSMQFF. The CDR3 DNA is TGTGCTAGCAGCTCCGAGGGAGGGTCTTCTATGCAGTTCTTC.

The V call is TRBV30, the J call TRBJ2-5; 11 nucleotides match TRBD2. Looked up from germline, CDR1 is GTSNPN and CDR2 is SVGIG (reference sequence). Losses at the gene ends were 0 bases for V and 5 bases for J; bases not matched to a gene: 5. The CDR3 covers 15 residues. CDR3 DNA: TGTGCCTGGAGTGTAGGGACTAGCGGAGGGGAGACCCAGTACTTC. It yields the protein CAWSVGTSGGETQYF.

The rearrangement uses TRBV7-8 and TRBJ1-5; D is unclear. This CDR3 has 12 residues. Trimming took 1 base from V and 7 from J, leaving 5 bases between them. Per germline, CDR1 SGHVS and CDR2 FQNEAQ. In nucleotides, the CDR3 is TGTGCCAGCAGCTTAGGAGGACAGCCCCAGCATTTT. Translating gives CASSLGGQPQHF.

The CDR3: CASSESGRNTEAFF. CDR3 nucleotide sequence: TGCGCCAGCAGTGAGTCTGGGAGGAACACTGAAGCTTTCTTT. The chain is built from TRBV10-1 and TRBJ1-1; D ambiguous. This CDR3 comprises 14 residues. With 0 bases removed from V and 1 base from J, the gap between germline ends came to 6 bases. Germline V lookup: CDR1 WNHNN, CDR2 SYGVQD (reference sequence).

V usage is TRBV4-1 and J usage is TRBJ2-5, with unresolved D. CDR3 length: 14 residues. The germline gives CDR1 MGHRA, CDR2 YSYEKL. V was pared by 0 bases and J by 5 bases, with 10 bases between. The CDR3: CASSQDHGSETQYF. CDR3 nucleotide sequence: TGCGCCAGCAGCCAAGATCACGGTTCTGAGACCCAGTACTTC.

This chain uses TRBV15 with TRBJ2-2; 7 bases fit TRBD1. Losses at the gene ends were 1 base for V and 1 base for J; bases not matched to a gene: 6. Germline V gene sequence: CDR1 LNHNV, CDR2 YYDKDF (reference sequence). This CDR3 contains 17 residues. The CDR3 DNA reads as TGTGCCACCAGCAGAGGGTTTTACAGGGGGAACACCGGGGAGCTGTTTTTT. It is translated as CATSRGFYRGNTGELFF.

The rearrangement uses TRBV19 and TRBJ1-2; D is unresolved. The CDR3 sequence is 14 residues long. The germline CDR1 and CDR2 sequences are LNHDA and SQIVND (reference sequence). V was clipped by 7 bases and J by 4 bases, with 16 bases between them. The CDR3 here is CASMFSRGSYGYTF. CDR3 bases: TGTGCCAGTATGTTCTCCCGCGGTAGCTATGGCTACACCTTC.

The V gene is TRBV6-5, the J gene TRBJ1-2; TRBD1 matches at 7 bases. With 1 base clipped from V and 7 bases from J, the junction kept 12 bases outside the gene matches. Germline V gives CDR1 MNHEY, CDR2 SVGAGI. This CDR3 spans 16 amino acids. CDR3 region: CASSYFLQGFNGGYTF. As DNA, the CDR3 is TGTGCCAGCAGTTACTTCTTACAGGGGTTCAATGGTGGCTACACCTTC.

The rearrangement joins TRBV7-9 to TRBJ2-7; TRBD1 matches 7 bases. With 5 bases clipped from V and 3 bases from J, the junction kept 7 bases outside the gene matches. The CDR3 contains 14 residues. Germline V lookup: CDR1 SEHNR, CDR2 FQNEAQ (reference sequence). CDR3 bases: TGTGCCAGCAGCCGACAGGGTATGCGCTACGAGCAGTACTTC. Its translation: CASSRQGMRYEQYF.

The J gene is TRBJ2-3, the V gene TRBV5-1; maybe TRBD2 (5 bases). The germline V gene encodes CDR1 SGHRS and CDR2 YFSETQ. V lost 0 bases and J lost 4, with 12 bases in between. The CDR3 totals 15 residues. The CDR3 region is CASSLALVGSDTQYF. CDR3 DNA: TGCGCCAGCAGCTTGGCACTAGTAGGTTCAGATACGCAGTATTTT.

The sample holds one count of this clone. V is TRBV6-5 and J is TRBJ1-6; 7 bases match TRBD1. V lost 8 bases to trimming and J lost 7 bases; unmatched junction nucleotides: 5. The CDR3 is 13 residues long. Germline CDR1 reads MNHEY; CDR2 reads SVGAGI. CDR3 loop: CASYGQANSPLHF. CDR3 in DNA: TGTGCCAGCTATGGACAGGCGAATTCACCCCTCCACTTT.